This TCR beta chain was sequenced during a study of OX40 agonist ivuxolimab in advanced cancers. Enrollment shut out patients with autoimmune disease history or systemic immunosuppression. Blood was sampled at baseline, cycle 4 day 1, and cycle 7 day 1. From germline, CDR1 is MDHEN and CDR2 SYDVKM. The CDR3 is made up of 16 amino acids. V shed 0 bases, J shed 5 bases, and the junction held 3 bases outside the gene matches. This clone was found once. TCRdb's copy holds only in-frame clones and misses some; the assay was immunoSEQ multiplex PCR. This table holds about 64,000 clones, 80% to 90% found once.

This receptor was obtained from an adult with an advanced solid tumor such as melanoma, head and neck, liver or kidney cancer. The rearrangement links TRBV28 to TRBJ1-4; the match to TRBD1 covers 10 bases. The sample in question was CD4+ or CD8+ T cells sorted from blood, obtained in a trial of the OX40 agonist ivuxolimab. The CDR3 sequence: CASSLWKDRGNEKLFF. DNA of the CDR3: TGTGCCAGCAGTTTATGGAAGGACAGGGGGAATGAAAAACTGTTTTTT.